This TCR beta chain was sequenced for a study of shared clonotypes between healthy human individuals (dated by TCRdb to 2019 to 2021). In terms of the full investigation: Two women and three men aged 18 to 49 years were included in the cohort. Per donor, leukapheresis produced somewhere between about 0.8 and 9 billion PBMCs. For each donor, CD4 naive and CD4 memory were each run on three plates, CD8 naive on two plates, and CD8 memory on one plate. The study deeply sequenced blood TCR repertoires of five healthy adults to estimate repertoire size and the extent of clonotype sharing between individuals. To increase sequencing depth and limit assay-specific biases, TCR repertoire library preparation and sequencing were carried out by different laboratories using diverse techniques. The paper's findings and limits, for the study overall: When a handful of donors were compared, the shared fraction of clonotypes was 5% to 6.5% for naive CD4, about 4% for naive CD8, roughly 2.5% for memory CD4, and 0.35% to 0.5% for memory CD8. Rarefaction of sorted-subset datasets indicated incomplete sequencing despite the large sequencing depth. Pairwise subsampling indicated that sequencing depth was expected to affect the degree of clonotype sharing among donors. Because the study included a small number of donors, the genetic and exposure-history diversity represented was limited. Higher generation probabilities were observed for clonotypes shared by all four sorted-subset donors than for non-shared clonotypes. Larger estimated clonotype richness was generally found for naive subsets than for memory subsets. Sampling was limited to blood, and TCR repertoires in tissue likely differ from TCR repertoires in blood.

Using the deep immunoSEQ assay, multiplex PCR amplified TCR CDR3 regions from genomic DNA. Extracted genomic DNA from each cell subset was distributed evenly across all wells of several immunoSEQ 96-well plates, and each plate was treated as a replicate. Each replicate PCR for sorted subsets received approximately 220 ng genomic DNA, equal to tens of thousands of T cell genomes. Purified libraries were quantified with a Qubit 3.0 fluorometer, sized on a Bioanalyzer 2100, and re-quantified with the KAPA Library Quantification kit. Every immunoSEQ 96-well plate was sequenced on a separate single-read 150-cycle Illumina NextSeq 550 flow cell. The original pipeline was this. Because the immunoSEQ output included only junctional sequences and no quality scores, the filtering could not be the same as the filtering used for full-length reads. To assign V/J genes and CDR3, sequences were annotated using PyIR, a Python wrapper for IgBLAST v1.9, with IMGT germline references. Reads were removed for weak V/J assignments (E-value above 1e-6), missing CDR3, stop codons, out-of-frame junctions, or ambiguous translated residues. V3J clonotypes were defined as sequences sharing the same inferred V gene, J gene, and CDR3 amino acid sequence. Percentage overlap between repertoires was computed as shared unique clonotypes divided by the size of the smaller repertoire. RTK rarefaction, the Chao1 estimator, and Recon v2.1 estimates of unobserved clonotypes were used to assess repertoire richness. Generation probabilities were computed with OLGA for all TCRbeta clonotypes obtained by the gDNA method from several donors. The immuneACCESS repertoire file appears here via TCRdb, limited to in-frame rearrangements. These files lack a portion of the clones; in checked studies, under half of the deficit traces to unresolved V genes, and the cause of the others is not known. The D gene and trimming were derived from the DNA, and the V and J assignments and clone size from that table. This sample comprises roughly 2,000,000 clones, 85% to 95% of them detected only once. The top ten clones comprise around 1.2% of the sample.

V and J lose 5 bases and 9 bases, and a span of 11 bases separates them. The germline V gene supplies CDR1 MNHEY and CDR2 SVGAGI. The CDR3 holds 12 amino acids from the cysteine to the phenylalanine. Only CDR3 DNA is held: 36 bases, read in frame from base 1. On this clone: Its antigen has not been determined. No much larger clone exists at a distance of one base, and base qualities are not known.

CD8 naive samples were obtained by positive selection for CCR7 among CD45RO-negative cells, yielding a CD45RA+CCR7+ population from which TemRA cells were excluded. The donors were healthy, HIV-negative adults who had no recently reported acute infections or vaccinations. All donors were Caucasian adults living in Nashville, Tennessee, USA. Blood was obtained by leukapheresis, after which PBMCs were separated by Ficoll-Histopaque density gradient centrifugation and cryopreserved in liquid nitrogen vapor phase. Purity and quantity of every magnetically sorted T cell population were checked by analytical flow cytometry. Genomic DNA was isolated from each sorted fraction and quantified by UV absorbance on a Nanodrop 2000c.

Sample: naive CD8+ T cells sorted from blood. The sample's cell subset or site label, in plain terms: CD45RA+CCR7+. The TCR originated in a young man in good health. The sequence links TRBV6-5 to TRBJ2-1; a confident D gene designation cannot be given. The encoded CDR3 is CASSTPLGEQFF. The nucleotides read TGTGCCAGCAGTACCCCTTTGGGTGAGCAGTTCTTC.